The 6 T cell receptor beta chains reported below all come from one sample, sequenced in a study of cytomegalovirus exposure and HLA in healthy donors. Primers: 60 Vbeta forward and 13 Jbeta reverse. Assay used: immunoSEQ multiplex PCR; TCRdb lists only in-frame clones, some missing. Of around 100,000 clones in the sample, approximately 70% were seen once. Sequenced: PBMCs. These receptors originate from a woman aged 25 to 39 in good health and CMV-seronegative.

The chain joins TRBV5-6 to TRBJ1-2, with 8 bases matching TRBD1. The CDR3 runs to 14 residues. Germline CDR1 reads SGHDT; CDR2 reads YYEEEE. V was clipped by 3 bases and J by 3 bases; unmatched bases: 4. This CDR3 is CASSSRTGYYGYTF. The CDR3 nucleotides read TGTGCCAGCAGCTCGAGGACAGGGTACTATGGCTACACCTTC.

The V call is TRBV25-1, the J call TRBJ2-1; possible D gene TRBD1, 5 bases. V gave up 0 bases and J gave up 10 bases, with 10 bases separating them. The germline gives CDR1 MGHDK, CDR2 SYGVNS. The length of the CDR3 is 13 residues. CDR3 loop: CASSEYQGNEQFF. CDR3 nucleotides: TGTGCCAGCAGTGAATATCAGGGTAACGAGCAGTTCTTC.

The genes are TRBV5-4 and TRBJ2-7; D is possibly TRBD2 (6 bases). CDR3 length equals 14 residues. Trimming took 5 bases from V and 1 from J, leaving 13 bases between them. CDR1 and CDR2 (germline): SGHNT, YYREEE (reference sequence). The CDR3 here is CASRLDGRSYEQYF. CDR3 DNA: TGTGCCAGCAGACTCGACGGGAGATCCTACGAGCAGTACTTC.

The rearrangement uses TRBV6-6 and TRBJ1-1; possibly TRBD1 for D (5 bases). V lost 6 bases and J 8 bases, leaving 22 bases between the germline ends. Germline loops: CDR1 MNHNY, CDR2 SVGAGI (reference sequence). This CDR3 spans 15 amino acids. The CDR3 region is CASSSGGQGRPEAFF. Written as DNA, the CDR3 is TGTGCCAGCAGCTCGGGGGGTCAGGGAAGGCCCGAAGCTTTCTTT.

V gene TRBV30 combines with J gene TRBJ1-1; TRBD1 agrees at 7 bases. Germline loops: CDR1 GTSNPN, CDR2 SVGIG (reference sequence). J lost 7 bases, V lost 3 bases, and 5 bases had no gene match. CDR3 size: 12 residues. The CDR3 loop reads CAWSRQGYEAFF. The CDR3 DNA follows: TGTGCCTGGAGCCGACAGGGCTATGAAGCTTTCTTT. Combining the CDR3 with reference TRBV30 and TRBJ1-1 gives the whole variable domain SQTIHQWPATLVQPVGSPLSLECTVEGTSNPNLYWYRQAAGRGLQLLFYSVGIGQISSEVPQNLSASRPQDRQFILSSKKLLLSDSGFYLCAWSRQGYEAFFGQGTRLTVV.

This clone was observed a few times. This chain joins TRBV6-1 and TRBJ1-1; unclear D gene. The CDR3 totals 17 residues. V was trimmed by 2 bases and J by 0 bases, leaving 16 bases between them. Germline assignment: CDR1 MNHNS and CDR2 SASEGT. CDR3 sequence (DNA): TGTGCCAGCAGTGAAATGGGCGTCTTAGGCCTGAACACTGAAGCTTTCTTT. It yields the protein CASSEMGVLGLNTEAFF.